This T cell receptor (beta chain) was identified during a study of blood T cell repertoires in COVID-19. Study-level background: Sites across the United States, Italy and Spain contributed samples from acute and convalescent COVID-19.

Study processing details: Nucleated cell counts were estimated from reference gene primer amplification. TCRdb's table, derived via immunoSEQ multiplex PCR, lists solely in-frame clones and lacks some. V and J calls and clone size follow that table, whereas D and trimming were derived from the DNA. The repertoire holds roughly 310,000 clones, with about 92% as singletons. Everyone who took part was about 18 to 89 years old, and they came from about 25 US areas. Clinical history as reported by participants underpinned cohort assignment. The CDR3 covers 18 residues. The germline CDR1 and CDR2 sequences are MNHEY and SVGEGT. The junction had 17 bases not matched to a gene; V was cut back by 2 bases and J by 5 bases.

The chain carries TRBV6-2 or TRBV6-3 and TRBJ2-5; TRBD1 agrees at 7 bases. The TCR originated in a man between 60 and 75 years old who had recovered from COVID-19. The sequencing input was PBMCs or T cells enriched from blood (not recorded which). The CDR3 here is CASSYGRGARQGYETQYF. The CDR3 nucleotides are TGTGCCAGCAGTTACGGCCGGGGAGCGAGACAGGGCTACGAGACCCAGTACTTC.